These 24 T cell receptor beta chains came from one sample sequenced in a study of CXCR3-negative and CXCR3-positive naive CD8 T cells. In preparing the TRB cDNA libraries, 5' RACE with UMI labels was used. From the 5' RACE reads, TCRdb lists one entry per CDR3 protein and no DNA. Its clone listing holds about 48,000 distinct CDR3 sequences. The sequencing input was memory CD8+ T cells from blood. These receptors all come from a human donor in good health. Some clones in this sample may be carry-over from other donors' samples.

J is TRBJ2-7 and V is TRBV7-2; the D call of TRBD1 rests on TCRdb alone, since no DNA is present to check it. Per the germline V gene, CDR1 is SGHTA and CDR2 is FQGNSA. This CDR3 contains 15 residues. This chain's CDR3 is CASSFWTGGSYEQYF. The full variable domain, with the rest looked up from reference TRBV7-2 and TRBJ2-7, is GAGVSQSPSNKVTEKGKDVELRCDPISGHTALYWYRQSLGQGLEFLIYFQGNSAPDKSGLPSDRFSAERTGGSVSTLTIQRTQQEDSAVYLCASSFWTGGSYEQYFGPGTRLTVT.

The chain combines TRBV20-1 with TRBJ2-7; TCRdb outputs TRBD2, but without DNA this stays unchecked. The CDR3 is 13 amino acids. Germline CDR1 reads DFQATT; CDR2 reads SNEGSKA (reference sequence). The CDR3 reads CSAPAGEPQEQYF.

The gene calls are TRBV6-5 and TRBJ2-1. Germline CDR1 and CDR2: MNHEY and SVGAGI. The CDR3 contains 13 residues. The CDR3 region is CASIGLGSNEQFF.

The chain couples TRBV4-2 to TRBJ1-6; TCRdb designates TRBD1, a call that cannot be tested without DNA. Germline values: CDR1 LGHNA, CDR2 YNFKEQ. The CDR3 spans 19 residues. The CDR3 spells CASSQATTPRQPLNSPLHF.

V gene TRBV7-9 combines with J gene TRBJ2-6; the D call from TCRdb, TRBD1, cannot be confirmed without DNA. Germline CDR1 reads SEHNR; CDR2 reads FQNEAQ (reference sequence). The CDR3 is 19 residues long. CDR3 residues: CASTFLPGQGASGANVLTF.

CDR3 amino acids: CSAREGEFQPQHF. The V gene is TRBV20-1, the J gene TRBJ1-5; TCRdb calls TRBD1, which cannot be checked without DNA. This CDR3 is built from 13 residues. Germline V gives CDR1 DFQATT, CDR2 SNEGSKA (reference sequence).

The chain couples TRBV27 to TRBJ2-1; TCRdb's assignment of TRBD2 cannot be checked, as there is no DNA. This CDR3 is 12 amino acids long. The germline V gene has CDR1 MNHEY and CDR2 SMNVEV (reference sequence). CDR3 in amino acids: CASTPGRAEQFF.

This CDR3 reads CASSKDPRGEQYF. This chain connects TRBV21-1 to TRBJ2-7; TCRdb's D call, TRBD1, is unchecked because there is no DNA. TRBV21-1 is recorded as a pseudogene. CDR3 length: 13 residues.

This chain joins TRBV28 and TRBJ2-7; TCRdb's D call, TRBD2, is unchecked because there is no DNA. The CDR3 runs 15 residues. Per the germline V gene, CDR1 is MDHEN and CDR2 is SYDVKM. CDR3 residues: CASSATGTITYEQYF.

The CDR3: CASTSIPDRAHEQFF. The V gene is TRBV7-9, the J gene TRBJ2-1; no DNA is available, so the TRBD1 call from TCRdb remains unchecked. The CDR3 extends over 15 amino acids. The germline gives CDR1 SEHNR, CDR2 FQNEAQ (reference sequence).

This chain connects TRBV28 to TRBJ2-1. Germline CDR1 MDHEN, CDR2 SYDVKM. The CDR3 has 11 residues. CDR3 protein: CASSLVGEQFF.

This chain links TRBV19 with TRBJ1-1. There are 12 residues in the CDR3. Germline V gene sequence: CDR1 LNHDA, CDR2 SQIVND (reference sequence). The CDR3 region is CASSIPGLEAFF.

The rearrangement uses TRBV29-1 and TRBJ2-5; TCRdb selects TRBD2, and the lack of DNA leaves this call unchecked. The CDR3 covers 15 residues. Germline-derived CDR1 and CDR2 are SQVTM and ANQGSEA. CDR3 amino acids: CSVDFLAGGRETQYF.

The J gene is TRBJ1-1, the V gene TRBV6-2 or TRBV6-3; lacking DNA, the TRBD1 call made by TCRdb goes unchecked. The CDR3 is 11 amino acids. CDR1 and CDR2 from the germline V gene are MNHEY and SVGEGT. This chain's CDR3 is CASSSTGEAFF.

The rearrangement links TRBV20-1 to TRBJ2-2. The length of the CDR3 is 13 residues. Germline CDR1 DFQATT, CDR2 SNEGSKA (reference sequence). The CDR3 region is CSARVSGTGELFF.

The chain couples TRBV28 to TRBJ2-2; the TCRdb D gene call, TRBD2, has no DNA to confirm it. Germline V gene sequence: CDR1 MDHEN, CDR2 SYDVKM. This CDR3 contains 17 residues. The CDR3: CASSLLGLAANTGELFF. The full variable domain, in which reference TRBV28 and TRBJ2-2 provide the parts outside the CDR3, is DVKVTQSSRYLVKRTGEKVFLECVQDMDHENMFWYRQDPGLGLRLIYFSYDVKMKEKGDIPEGYSVSREKKERFSLILESASTNQTSMYLCASSLLGLAANTGELFFGEGSRLTVL.

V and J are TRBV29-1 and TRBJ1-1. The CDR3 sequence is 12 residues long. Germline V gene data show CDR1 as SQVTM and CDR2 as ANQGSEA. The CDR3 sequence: CSVKIGSTEAFF.

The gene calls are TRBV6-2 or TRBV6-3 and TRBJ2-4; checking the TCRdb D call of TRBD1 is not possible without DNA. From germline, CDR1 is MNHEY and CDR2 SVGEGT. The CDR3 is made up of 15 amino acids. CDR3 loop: CASSYPGAVKNIQYF.

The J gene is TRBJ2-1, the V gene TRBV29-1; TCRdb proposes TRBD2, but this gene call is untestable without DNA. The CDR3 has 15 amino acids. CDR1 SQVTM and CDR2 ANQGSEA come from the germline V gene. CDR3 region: CSGMTSGGANNEQFF.

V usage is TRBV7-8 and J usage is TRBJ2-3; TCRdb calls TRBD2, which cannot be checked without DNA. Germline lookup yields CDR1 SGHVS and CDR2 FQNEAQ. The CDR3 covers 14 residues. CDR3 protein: CASSNPSGTDTQYF.

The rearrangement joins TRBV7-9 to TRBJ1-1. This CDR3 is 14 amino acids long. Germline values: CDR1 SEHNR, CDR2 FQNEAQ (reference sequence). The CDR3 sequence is CASTKTVDHTEAFF.

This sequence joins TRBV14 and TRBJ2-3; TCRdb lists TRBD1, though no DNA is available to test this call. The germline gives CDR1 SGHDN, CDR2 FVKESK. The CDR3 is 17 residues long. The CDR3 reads CASSPAGWDIRTDTQYF.

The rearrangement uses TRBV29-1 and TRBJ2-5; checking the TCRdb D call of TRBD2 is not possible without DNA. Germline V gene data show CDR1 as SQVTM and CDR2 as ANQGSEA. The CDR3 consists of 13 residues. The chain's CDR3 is CSAATGGPETQYF.

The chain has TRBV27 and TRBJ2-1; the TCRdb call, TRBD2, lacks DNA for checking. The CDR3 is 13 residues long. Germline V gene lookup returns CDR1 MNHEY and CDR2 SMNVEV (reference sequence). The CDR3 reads CASSPGLWDEQFF.